This T cell receptor (beta chain) is drawn from a study of T cell repertoires in cytomegalovirus infection (dated by TCRdb to between 2018 and 2020). Looking at the study overall: Because public TCR beta signatures pointed to carriage of CMV infection together with the matching HLA type, the HLA type of each donor mattered for the analysis.

Many counts were recorded for this clonotype. Its antigen is not yet known. No base quality values were provided; no much bigger clone lies one nucleotide off. Broader findings and caveats from the paper: The ex vivo response was dominated by HLA-C-restricted CMV-specific TCR beta clonotypes, which also provided the single most frequent clonotype in two of eight donors. Cumulative frequency of public TCR beta family members discriminated carriers of CMV infection plus the relevant HLA type in this cohort and an independent approximately 370-donor cohort.

Reading the germline V gene gives CDR1 SGHTA and CDR2 FQGNSA. The CDR3, cysteine through phenylalanine, is 14 amino acids long. Only the CDR3 portion is preserved as DNA: 42 bases, with reading frame beginning at the first base. V drops 9 bases and J drops 7 bases, leaving 19 bases in between. Sequencing took place on an Illumina HiSeq 1500. TCRdb applied fastp at Q25 and MiXCR to the public reads, then kept only in-frame beta chains. Each CDR3 protein appears once, grouped with its most common genes and DNA. The sample table holds roughly 280,000 distinct CDR3 sequences, of which approximately 13% were seen once. Around 8.7% of the sample rests with the top ten.

Sequencing was done on a sample of PBMCs. This chain joins TRBV7-2 to TRBJ2-1, and the D gene may be TRBD2, 6 bases matching. This TCR came from a human donor in good health (CMV status not recorded). Some clones in this sample may be carry-over from other donors' samples. Here the CDR3 is given as CASKAGSQWNEQFF. The sequence in DNA is TGTGCCAGTAAGGCGGGATCCCAGTGGAATGAGCAGTTCTTC.